This T cell receptor beta chain was recovered during a study of T cells in Graves' hyperthyroidism and ophthalmopathy. General study findings and limits: Model predictions of ophthalmopathy came a median around 7.1 months before onset.

For this clonotype: Antigen specificity is unknown.

Researchers amplified the TCR beta CDR3 regions from RNA transcripts. The HTBI primer set served for first-round RT-PCR of the TCR CDR3. TCRdb passed the multiplex PCR reads through MiXCR, listing each CDR3 protein once. The data show some 400,000 distinct CDR3 sequences, approximately 15% seen once. CDR3 length equals 13 residues. V gave up 10 bases and J gave up 6 bases; unmatched junction bases: 8. Germline V gene lookup returns CDR1 ENHRY and CDR2 SYGVKD. The receptor was isolated from a woman aged 55-69 years with Graves' hyperthyroidism. Sequenced: blood. This chain joins TRBV10-3 and TRBJ1-4, with TRBD1 matching 7 bases. In nucleotides, the CDR3 is TGTGCCACCCACCGGGACAGCTATGAAAAACTGTTTTTT. It encodes CATHRDSYEKLFF.